This T cell receptor beta chain is drawn from a study of blood T cells in healthy people across ages. PCR was performed a second time for roughly 7 to 12 cycles using a sample-barcoded 5' primer and a J-beta primer mix. Using its own MiXCR run on the 5' RACE reads, TCRdb lists one record per CDR3 protein. The sample includes 1.4 million or so distinct CDR3 sequences, approximately 39% of them seen just once. Germline CDR1 is LGHDT and CDR2 is YNNKEL (reference sequence). The CDR3 contains 15 residues. Trimming shortened V by 6 bases and J by 0 bases, and 12 bases separated the two germline ends. Sequencing was performed on blood. This receptor was identified in a woman under 30 in good health. V gene TRBV3-1 combines with J gene TRBJ2-1; D not resolved. The CDR3 spells CASRGPSSSYNEQFF. The CDR3 DNA sequence: TGTGCCAGCAGAGGACCCTCCAGCTCCTACAATGAGCAGTTCTTC.